The text below deals with one TCR beta chain. Its specificity is not known. This entry belongs to a study of graft-versus-host responses after intestinal transplantation. Turning to the study itself: Recipients got multivisceral, liver-intestinal, or isolated intestinal transplants. All of the recipients had induction that used anti-thymocyte globulin, then tacrolimus and steroids for two to four years. Overall study findings and caveats: In recipient marrow, GvH clones were found, and some appeared first in ileum or blood. Graft-donor T cell macrochimerism in patients accompanied high graft-versus-host to host-versus-graft clonal ratios in allografts.

CDR1 is MRHNA, CDR2 SNTAGT, per germline. Deletions cut 0 bases from V and 2 bases from J, with 4 bases between. This CDR3 spans 13 amino acids. TCRdb keeps only in-frame clones here, not all; method: immunoSEQ multiplex PCR. This sample has some 96,000 clones, with approximately 84% found just once. The sequence was collected from a human donor who was the organ donor for an intestinal transplant. This sequence joins TRBV6-4 and TRBJ1-1, with D uncertain. Sequences were derived from unstimulated CD4+ T cells sorted from spleen or lymph node cells, sampled before transplant. The CDR3 here is CASSDSDNTEAFF. CDR3 sequence (DNA): TGTGCCAGCAGTGACTCGGACAACACTGAAGCTTTCTTT.